This T cell receptor beta chain is drawn from a study of cytomegalovirus exposure and HLA in healthy donors. The CDR3 runs 15 residues. V lost 7 bases and J lost 1; bases outside the gene matches: 10. Germline CDR1 is MNHEY and CDR2 is SMNVEV (reference sequence). The PCR used 60 Vbeta and 13 Jbeta primers. The data were produced by immunoSEQ multiplex PCR, yet TCRdb's version contains in-frame clones alone and is incomplete. The repertoire holds over 150,000 clones, with more than 75% as singletons. This chain links TRBV27 with TRBJ2-7; 7 nucleotides agree with TRBD1. The sequence was collected from a man in his thirties or forties in good health and CMV-seropositive. Source material: PBMCs. The CDR3 DNA reads TGTGCCAGCACGAAGGGGGCAGGCCCTTCCTACGAGCAGTACTTC. Translated: CASTKGAGPSYEQYF.